One sample yielded the 11 T cell receptor beta chains listed below, sequenced in a study of T cells in Graves' hyperthyroidism and ophthalmopathy. The investigators amplified TCR beta CDR3 regions from RNA transcripts. HTBI primers were the set used in a first-round RT-PCR of the TCR CDR3. TCRdb itself ran the multiplex PCR reads through MiXCR, one entry per CDR3 protein. The sample yields about 600,000 distinct CDR3 sequences, approximately 15% seen once. Sequencing was carried out using blood. The source of these receptors is a woman aged 35 to 49 with Graves' ophthalmopathy.

This clonotype has ten or more counts. CDR3 nucleotides: TGCAGTGCTCGTGCAGTATCGGGTTCACCCCTCCACTTT. Its protein product is CSARAVSGSPLHF. This sequence joins TRBV20-1 and TRBJ1-6; no firm D call. Trimming took off 5 bases at V and 9 bases at J, with 14 bases between the two ends. Germline V gene lookup returns CDR1 DFQATT and CDR2 SNEGSKA (reference sequence). The CDR3 covers 13 residues.

Ten or more counts support this clonotype. The chain combines TRBV28 with TRBJ1-1, with unresolved D. The CDR3 covers 15 residues. Trimming removed 3 bases from V and 4 bases from J, with 15 bases in between. Germline CDR1 reads MDHEN; CDR2 reads SYDVKM. The CDR3 region is CASSFSGLSTTEAFF. CDR3 coding DNA: TGTGCCAGCAGTTTCTCTGGGCTTTCGACCACTGAAGCTTTCTTT. Full variable domain (rest looked up from reference TRBV28 and TRBJ1-1): DVKVTQSSRYLVKRTGEKVFLECVQDMDHENMFWYRQDPGLGLRLIYFSYDVKMKEKGDIPEGYSVSREKKERFSLILESASTNQTSMYLCASSFSGLSTTEAFFGQGTRLTVV.

In this sample, this clonotype turned up many times. The rearrangement links TRBV7-8 to TRBJ2-3; D possibly uses TRBD1 or TRBD2 (6 bases each). CDR1 SGHVS and CDR2 FQNEAQ come from the germline V gene. The CDR3 covers 15 residues. The V end lost 1 base, the J end lost 1 base, and 9 bases lay between the germline ends. CDR3 in DNA: TGTGCCAGCAGCTTAGAAGGGGGGCGCACAGATACGCAGTATTTT. Amino acid sequence: CASSLEGGRTDTQYF.

This clonotype occurred many times. This sequence joins TRBV5-1 and TRBJ1-2, with D hard to call. Between the trimmed V and J ends, which lost 4 bases and 8 bases, there was a span of 21 bases. The CDR3 sequence is 15 residues long. The germline CDR1 and CDR2 sequences are SGHRS and YFSETQ. CDR3 in amino acids: CASSPEGETSSGYTF. Written as DNA, the CDR3 is TGCGCCAGCAGCCCTGAGGGAGAGACCTCTAGCGGCTACACCTTC. The full variable domain, with the rest looked up from reference TRBV5-1 and TRBJ1-2, is KAGVTQTPRYLIKTRGQQVTLSCSPISGHRSVSWYQQTPGQGLQFLFEYFSETQRNKGNFPGRFSGRQFSNSRSEMNVSTLELGDSALYLCASSPEGETSSGYTFGSGTRLTVV.

The chain couples TRBV12-3 or TRBV12-4 to TRBJ2-1; 11 bases fit TRBD2. With 7 bases clipped from V and 8 bases from J, the junction kept 4 bases outside the gene matches. The CDR3 runs 13 residues. This CDR3 reads CASNLAGGYEQFF. The DNA of the CDR3 is TGTGCCAGCAACCTAGCGGGGGGCTATGAGCAGTTCTTC.

The rearrangement uses TRBV12-3 or TRBV12-4 and TRBJ2-3, with 9 bases identical to TRBD2. This CDR3 spans 14 amino acids. Trimming removed 7 bases from V and 1 base from J; junction bases left unmatched: 3. The CDR3 DNA sequence: TGTGCCAGCAACGAGCGGGGGGGCACAGATACGCAGTATTTT. This sequence encodes CASNERGGTDTQYF.

V and J are TRBV9 and TRBJ2-2; D ambiguous. This CDR3 region has 15 residues. Per the germline V gene, CDR1 is SGDLS and CDR2 is YYNGEE. V lost 3 bases, J lost 1 base, and 10 bases lay in between. In nucleotides, the CDR3 is TGTGCCAGCAGCGCCCTCATGGGGAACACCGGGGAGCTGTTTTTT. Its protein is CASSALMGNTGELFF.

The gene calls are TRBV27 and TRBJ2-1; TRBD2 agrees at 8 bases. The V segment lost 1 base and the J segment 4 bases; nucleotides outside the gene matches: 6. Germline CDR1 and CDR2: MNHEY and SMNVEV (reference sequence). The CDR3 loop spans 16 amino acids. As DNA, the CDR3 is TGTGCCAGCAGTTTATATACTAGCGGAGCTTACAATGAGCAGTTCTTC. Translation: CASSLYTSGAYNEQFF.

The chain links TRBV7-9 to TRBJ2-7; weak D call: TRBD1 (6 bases). Germline V lookup: CDR1 SEHNR, CDR2 FQNEAQ (reference sequence). This CDR3 contains 14 residues. V was clipped by 5 bases and J by 5 bases, with 16 bases between them. The chain's CDR3 is CASSAPNRVHEQYF. The CDR3 nucleotides read TGTGCCAGCAGCGCCCCGAACAGGGTCCACGAGCAGTACTTC.

The chain is built from TRBV7-8 and TRBJ1-1; no reliable D call. The CDR3 contains 15 residues. Germline assignment: CDR1 SGHVS and CDR2 FQNEAQ. V dropped 3 bases and J dropped 7 bases, with 18 bases sitting between them. CDR3 in DNA: TGTGCCAGCAGCTTGAATATTCTCCGGGATATTGAAGCTTTCTTT. This gives the protein CASSLNILRDIEAFF.

J is TRBJ2-7 and V is TRBV4-3; D unclear. The length of the CDR3 is 14 residues. CDR1 is LGHNA, CDR2 YSLEER, per germline. Trimming cost V 2 bases and J 1 base, with 9 bases left between them. The CDR3, as DNA: TGCGCCAGCAGCCAATACCCAGAGTCCTACGAGCAGTACTTC. As protein: CASSQYPESYEQYF.